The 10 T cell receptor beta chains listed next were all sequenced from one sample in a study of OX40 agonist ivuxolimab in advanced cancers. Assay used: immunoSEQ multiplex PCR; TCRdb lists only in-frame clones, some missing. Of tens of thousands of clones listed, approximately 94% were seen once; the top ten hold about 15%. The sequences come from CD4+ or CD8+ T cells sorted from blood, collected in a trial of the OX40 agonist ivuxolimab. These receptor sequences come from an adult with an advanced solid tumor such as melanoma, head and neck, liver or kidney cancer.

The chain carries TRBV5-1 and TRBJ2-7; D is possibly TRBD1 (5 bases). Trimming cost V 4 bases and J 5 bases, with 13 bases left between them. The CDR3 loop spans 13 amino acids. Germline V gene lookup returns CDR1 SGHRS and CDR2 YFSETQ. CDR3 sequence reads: CASSGQGMDEQYF. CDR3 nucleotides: TGCGCCAGCAGCGGGCAGGGTATGGACGAGCAGTACTTC.

The CDR3 DNA follows: TGTGCTAGTGGTCCCCGTGGGGGGGGAGGCTACACCTTC. This codes for CASGPRGGGGYTF. The J gene is TRBJ1-2, the V gene TRBV12-5, with TRBD1 as a possible D gene (5 bases). The V gene's germline CDR1 is LGHNT and CDR2 FRNRAP. With 5 bases removed from V and 8 bases from J, the gap between germline ends came to 15 bases. The CDR3 is 13 amino acids.

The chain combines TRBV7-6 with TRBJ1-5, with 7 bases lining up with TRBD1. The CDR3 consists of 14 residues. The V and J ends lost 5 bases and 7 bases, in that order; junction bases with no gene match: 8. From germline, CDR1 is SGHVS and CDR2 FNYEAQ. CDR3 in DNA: TGTGCCAGCAGCCCGACAGGGTCCGGGCAGCCCCAGCATTTT. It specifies CASSPTGSGQPQHF.

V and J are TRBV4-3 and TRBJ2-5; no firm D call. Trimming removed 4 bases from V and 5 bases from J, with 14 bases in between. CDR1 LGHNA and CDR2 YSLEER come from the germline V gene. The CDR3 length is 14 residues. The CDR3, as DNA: TGCGCCAGCAGCCCGTCGCTGGGCGCGGAGACCCAGTACTTC. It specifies CASSPSLGAETQYF.

CDR3 in DNA: TGTGCCAGCAGTTACTCGAGCAGCCTCCGCGATACGCAGTATTTT. Amino acids: CASSYSSSLRDTQYF. The V call is TRBV6-5, the J call TRBJ2-3; no clear D. V was shortened by 0 bases and J by 6 bases, with 13 bases between the two germline ends. The CDR3 is 15 residues long. Per the germline V gene, CDR1 is MNHEY and CDR2 is SVGAGI.

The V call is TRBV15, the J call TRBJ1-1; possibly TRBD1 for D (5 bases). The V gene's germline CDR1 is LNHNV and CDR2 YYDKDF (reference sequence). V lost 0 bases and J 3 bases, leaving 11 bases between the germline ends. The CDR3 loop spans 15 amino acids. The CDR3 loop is CATSRDRWGDTEAFF. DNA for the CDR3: TGTGCCACCAGCAGAGATCGGTGGGGGGACACTGAAGCTTTCTTT.

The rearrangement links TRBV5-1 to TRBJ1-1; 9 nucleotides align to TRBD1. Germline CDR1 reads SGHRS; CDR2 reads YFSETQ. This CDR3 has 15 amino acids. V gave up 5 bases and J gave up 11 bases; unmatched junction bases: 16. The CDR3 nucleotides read TGCGCCAGCAGTGGGGACAGGGATTTCCCCTCGACCGCTTTCTTT. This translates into CASSGDRDFPSTAFF.

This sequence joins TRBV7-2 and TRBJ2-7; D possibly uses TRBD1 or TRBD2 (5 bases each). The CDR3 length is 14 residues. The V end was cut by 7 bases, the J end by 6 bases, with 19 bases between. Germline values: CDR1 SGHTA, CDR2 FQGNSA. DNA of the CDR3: TGTGCCAGCACCCTAGGGAGCTCCGGGGCCGAGCAGTACTTC. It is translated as CASTLGSSGAEQYF.

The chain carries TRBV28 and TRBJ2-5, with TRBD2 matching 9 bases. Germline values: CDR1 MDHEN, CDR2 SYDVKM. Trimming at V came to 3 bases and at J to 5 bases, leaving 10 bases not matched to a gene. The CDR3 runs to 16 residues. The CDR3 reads CASSFLRAGGGETQYF. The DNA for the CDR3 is TGTGCCAGCAGTTTCCTAAGAGCGGGAGGCGGGGAGACCCAGTACTTC.

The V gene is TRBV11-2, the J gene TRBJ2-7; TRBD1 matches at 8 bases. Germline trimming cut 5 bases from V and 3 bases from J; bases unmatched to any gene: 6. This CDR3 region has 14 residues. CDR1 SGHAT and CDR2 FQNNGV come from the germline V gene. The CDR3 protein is CASSPGTGYYEQYF. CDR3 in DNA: TGTGCCAGCAGCCCTGGGACAGGCTACTACGAGCAGTACTTC.